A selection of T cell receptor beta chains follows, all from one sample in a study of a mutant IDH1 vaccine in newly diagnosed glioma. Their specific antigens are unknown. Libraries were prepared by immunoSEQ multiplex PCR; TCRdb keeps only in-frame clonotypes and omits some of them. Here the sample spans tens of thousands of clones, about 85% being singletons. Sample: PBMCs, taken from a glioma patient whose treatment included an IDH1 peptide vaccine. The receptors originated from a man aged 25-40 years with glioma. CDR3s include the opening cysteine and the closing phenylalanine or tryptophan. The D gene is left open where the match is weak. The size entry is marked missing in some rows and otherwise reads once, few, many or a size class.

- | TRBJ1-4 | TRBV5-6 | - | CASSLRSTNEKLFF | TGTGCCAGCAGCTTACGATCAACTAATGAAAAACTGTTTTTT
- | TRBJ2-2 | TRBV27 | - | CASSLNSRRPSRTGELFF | TGTGCCAGCAGTTTAAATAGTCGCAGGCCTTCCCGTACCGGGGAGCTGTTTTTT
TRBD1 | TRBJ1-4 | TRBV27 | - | CASKGQGLTNEKLFF | TGTGCCAGCAAGGGACAGGGTCTAACTAATGAAAAACTGTTTTTT
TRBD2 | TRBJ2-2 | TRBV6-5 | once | CASSYHGGAGTGELFF | TGTGCCAGCAGTTACCACGGGGGGGCGGGCACCGGGGAGCTGTTTTTT
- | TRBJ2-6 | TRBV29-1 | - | CSAARGSGANVLTF | TGCAGCGCGGCAAGGGGCTCTGGGGCCAACGTCCTGACTTTC
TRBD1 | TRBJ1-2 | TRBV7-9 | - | CASSPRGQASDGYTF | TGTGCCAGCAGCCCCAGAGGACAGGCGTCGGATGGCTACACCTTC
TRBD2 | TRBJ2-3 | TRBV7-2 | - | CASSLGLAGGVNTQYF | TGTGCCAGCAGCCTGGGACTAGCGGGGGGTGTGAATACGCAGTATTTT
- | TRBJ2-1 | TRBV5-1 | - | CASSDTLTGRSSYNEQFF | TGCGCCAGCAGCGATACCCTCACAGGGAGAAGCTCCTACAATGAGCAGTTCTTC
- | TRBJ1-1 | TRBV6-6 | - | CASSYSSQTNTEAFF | TGTGCCAGCAGTTACTCTTCGCAGACGAACACTGAAGCTTTCTTT
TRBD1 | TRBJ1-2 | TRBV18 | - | CASSPGTEVYGYTF | TGTGCCAGCTCACCAGGGACAGAGGTCTATGGCTACACCTTC
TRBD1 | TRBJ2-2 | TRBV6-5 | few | CASSYGDRDTGELFF | TGTGCCAGCAGTTACGGGGACAGGGACACCGGGGAGCTGTTTTTT
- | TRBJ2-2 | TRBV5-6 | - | CASRGRRTGELFF | TGTGCCAGCAGGGGACGACGGACCGGGGAGCTGTTTTTT
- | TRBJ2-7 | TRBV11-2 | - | CASSLEAGLYEQYF | TGTGCCAGCAGCTTAGAAGCAGGGCTCTACGAGCAGTACTTC
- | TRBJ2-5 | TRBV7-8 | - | CASSYLFTGTQKETQYF | TGTGCCAGCAGCTATCTTTTCACCGGGACGCAAAAAGAGACCCAGTACTTC
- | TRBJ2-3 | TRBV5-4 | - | CASSLGTTDTQYF | TGTGCCAGCAGCCTGGGGACCACAGATACGCAGTATTTT
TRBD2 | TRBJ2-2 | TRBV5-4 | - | CASSQDGAGGPNTGELFF | TGTGCCAGCAGCCAAGATGGGGCGGGGGGGCCTAACACCGGGGAGCTGTTTTTT
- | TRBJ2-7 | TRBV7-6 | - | CASSSYTSGEQYF | TGTGCCAGCAGCTCTTACACAAGTGGCGAGCAGTACTTC
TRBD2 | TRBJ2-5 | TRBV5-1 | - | CASSFRLAGGQETQYF | TGCGCCAGCAGCTTCCGACTAGCGGGGGGCCAAGAGACCCAGTACTTC
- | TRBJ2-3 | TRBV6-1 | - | CASSIIFSTDTQYF | TGTGCCAGCAGTATAATATTCAGCACAGATACGCAGTATTTT
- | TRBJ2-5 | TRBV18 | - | CASSPSLGAETQYF | TGTGCCAGCTCACCTTCCCTAGGGGCAGAGACCCAGTACTTC
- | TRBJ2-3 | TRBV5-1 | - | CASSLGWASYPSTDTQYF | TGCGCCAGCAGCTTGGGATGGGCTTCTTATCCCTCCACAGATACGCAGTATTTT
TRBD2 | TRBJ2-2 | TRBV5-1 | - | CASSRRRGDIGELFF | TGCGCCAGCTCGCGGCGTCGGGGGGATATCGGGGAGCTGTTTTTT
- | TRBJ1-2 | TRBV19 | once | CASSIRAENRGYTF | TGTGCCAGTAGTATCCGTGCAGAAAACCGTGGCTACACCTTC
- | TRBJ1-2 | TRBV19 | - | CASSIKNFNLLF | TGTGCCAGTAGTATCAAGAATTTTAATCTCCTCTTC
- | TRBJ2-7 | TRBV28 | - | CASSLLARGEDEQYF | TGTGCCAGCAGTTTATTGGCCAGGGGGGAAGACGAGCAGTACTTC
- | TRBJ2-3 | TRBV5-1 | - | CASSQDLYGTDTQYF | TGCGCCAGCAGCCAGGACTTATACGGCACAGATACGCAGTATTTT
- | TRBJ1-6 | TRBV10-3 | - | CAISGEGGGNSPLHF | TGTGCCATCAGTGGTGAGGGGGGCGGTAATTCACCCCTCCACTTT
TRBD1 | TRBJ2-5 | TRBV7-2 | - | CASSLRLQGASKTQYF | TGTGCCAGCAGCTTAAGGCTACAGGGGGCATCGAAGACCCAGTACTTC
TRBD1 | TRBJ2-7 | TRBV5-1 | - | CASSQVGQGQYYEQYF | TGCGCCAGCAGCCAAGTGGGACAGGGGCAATACTACGAGCAGTACTTC
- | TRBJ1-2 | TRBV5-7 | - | CASSRPGLLNGYTF | TGTGCCAGCAGCCGCCCGGGGTTACTTAATGGCTACACCTTC
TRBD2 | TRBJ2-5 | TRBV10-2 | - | CASSGLAGVRETQYF | TGCGCCAGCAGTGGACTAGCGGGGGTGAGGGAGACCCAGTACTTC
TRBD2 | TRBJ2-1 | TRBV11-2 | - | CASSLTLAGGSDEQFF | TGTGCCAGCAGCTTAACACTAGCGGGGGGTTCGGATGAGCAGTTCTTC
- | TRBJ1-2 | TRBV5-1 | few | CASSLQQGGGYTF | TGCGCCAGCAGCTTGCAGCAGGGCGGTGGCTACACCTTC
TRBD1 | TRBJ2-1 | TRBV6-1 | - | CASSEDRGSYNEQFF | TGTGCCAGCAGTGAGGACAGGGGTTCCTACAATGAGCAGTTCTTC
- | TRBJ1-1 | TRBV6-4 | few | CASSDRGNTEAFF | TGTGCCAGCAGTGACAGGGGGAACACTGAAGCTTTCTTT
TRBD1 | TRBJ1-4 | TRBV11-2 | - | CASSLDRGTNEKLFF | TGTGCCAGCAGCCTCGACAGGGGCACTAATGAAAAACTGTTTTTT
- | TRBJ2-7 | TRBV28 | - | CASSSYYEQYF | TGTGCCAGCAGTTCATACTACGAGCAGTACTTC
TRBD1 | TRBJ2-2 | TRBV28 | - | CASRGRQGKNTGELFF | TGTGCCAGCAGGGGAAGACAGGGCAAGAACACCGGGGAGCTGTTTTTT
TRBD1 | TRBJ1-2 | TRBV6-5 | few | CASRNPGQTNYGYTF | TGTGCCAGCAGGAATCCGGGACAGACTAACTATGGCTACACCTTC
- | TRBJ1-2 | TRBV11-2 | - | CASSSPREFYGYTF | TGTGCCAGCAGCTCGCCTAGGGAATTCTATGGCTACACCTTC
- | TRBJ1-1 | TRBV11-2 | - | CASSLDPGRDWAFF | TGTGCCAGCAGCTTAGATCCGGGAAGGGATTGGGCTTTCTTT
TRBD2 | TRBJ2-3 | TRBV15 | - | CATSRERGGTDTQYF | TGTGCCACCAGCAGAGAGCGGGGGGGCACAGATACGCAGTATTTT
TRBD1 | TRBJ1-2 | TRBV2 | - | CASRPGQTYGYTF | TGTGCCAGCAGGCCGGGACAGACCTATGGCTACACCTTC
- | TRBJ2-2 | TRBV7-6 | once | CASSLGTNTGELFF | TGTGCCAGCAGCTTAGGGACCAACACCGGGGAGCTGTTTTTT
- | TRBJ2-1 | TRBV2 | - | CASSGRRPTYNEQFF | TGTGCCAGCAGTGGAAGGCGACCGACCTACAATGAGCAGTTCTTC
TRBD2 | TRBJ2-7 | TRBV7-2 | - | CASSLAQRGGLYEQYF | TGTGCCAGCAGCTTAGCGCAGCGGGGGGGACTCTACGAGCAGTACTTC
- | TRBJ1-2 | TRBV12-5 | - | CASGASSGLQGPSYGYTF | TGTGCTAGTGGTGCTTCTTCGGGACTGCAAGGACCTAGCTATGGCTACACCTTC
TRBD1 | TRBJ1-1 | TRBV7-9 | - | CASSLGQGVNTEAFF | TGTGCCAGCAGCTTAGGGCAGGGGGTCAACACTGAAGCTTTCTTT
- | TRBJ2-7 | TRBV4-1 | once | CASRHTGSYEQYF | TGCGCCAGCAGACACACAGGGTCCTACGAGCAGTACTTC
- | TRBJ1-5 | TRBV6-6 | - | CASRTVHGQPQHF | TGTGCCAGCAGGACGGTCCATGGTCAGCCCCAGCATTTT
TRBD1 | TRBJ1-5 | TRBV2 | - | CASSTGSLQPQHF | TGTGCCAGCTCGACAGGGTCCCTGCAGCCCCAGCATTTT
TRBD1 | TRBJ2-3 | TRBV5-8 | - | CASSPWDRGRQDTQYF | TGTGCCAGCAGCCCCTGGGACAGGGGGCGTCAGGATACGCAGTATTTT
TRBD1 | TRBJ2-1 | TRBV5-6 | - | CASSAGTGGWDEQFF | TGTGCCAGCAGCGCCGGGACAGGGGGCTGGGATGAGCAGTTCTTC